The 26 T cell receptor beta chains presented below share a single source sample, sequenced in a study of blood T cell repertoires in COVID-19. Sequenced by immunoSEQ multiplex PCR; TCRdb stores in-frame clones only, minus some. The sample shows approximately 300,000 clones, 80% to 90% of them seen only once. What was sequenced was PBMCs or T cells enriched from blood (not recorded which). The source is a woman aged 25 to 45 who had recovered from COVID-19.

The genes are TRBV4-1 and TRBJ1-4; the D gene is possibly TRBD1 (5 bases). The V end lost 5 bases, the J end lost 7 bases, and 11 bases lay between the germline ends. Per the germline V gene, CDR1 is MGHRA and CDR2 is YSYEKL. This CDR3 is built from 13 residues. CDR3 sequence reads: CASSIGQGEKLFF. CDR3 nucleotides: TGCGCCAGCAGCATCGGCCAGGGTGAAAAACTGTTTTTT.

This chain joins TRBV4-3 and TRBJ1-6; tentative D call: TRBD1 (6 bases). V was clipped by 5 bases and J by 8 bases, with 19 bases between them. Germline CDR1 LGHNA, CDR2 YSLEER. CDR3 length equals 16 residues. CDR3 bases: TGCGCCAGCAGCGAAGGAGCAGGACAGTCCTATTCACCCCTCCACTTT. Translating it yields CASSEGAGQSYSPLHF.

The CDR3 here is CASSRGTSAYQETQYF. CDR3 nucleotides: TGCGCCAGCAGCCGGGGGACTAGCGCATACCAAGAGACCCAGTACTTC. The chain recombines TRBV5-1 with TRBJ2-5, with 10 bases fitting TRBD2. The length of the CDR3 is 16 residues. Germline trimming cut 4 bases from V and 0 bases from J; bases unmatched to any gene: 6. Germline V CDR1 and CDR2: SGHRS, YFSETQ.

This clone appeared a single time. The chain is built from TRBV28 and TRBJ1-2; D unclear. Trimming stripped 1 base from V and 6 bases from J, with 9 bases between. Per germline, CDR1 MDHEN and CDR2 SYDVKM. The CDR3 has 13 residues. CDR3 loop: CASSLSTRDGYTF. The DNA for the CDR3 is TGTGCCAGCAGTTTATCGACTAGGGATGGCTACACCTTC.

This rearrangement joins TRBV13 to TRBJ1-4; D uncertain. Germline V CDR1 and CDR2: PRHDT, FYEKMQ (reference sequence). The CDR3 extends over 14 amino acids. Trimming pared 3 bases from V and 3 bases from J, leaving 8 bases between. The DNA for the CDR3 is TGTGCCAGCAGCTTGGGAGCAGCTAATGAAAAACTGTTTTTT. The encoded protein is CASSLGAANEKLFF.

The chain recombines TRBV6-5 with TRBJ2-3, with D perhaps TRBD1 (5 bases). Germline V gene data show CDR1 as MNHEY and CDR2 as SVGAGI. Trimming removed 6 bases at V and 6 bases at J, with 10 bases between. The CDR3 is made up of 12 amino acids. CDR3 sequence reads: CASSWGPDTQYF. For the CDR3, the DNA is TGTGCCAGCAGCTGGGGCCCGGATACGCAGTATTTT.

This chain joins TRBV6-5 and TRBJ2-7, with D tentatively TRBD2 (6 bases). The CDR3 has 14 residues. Trimming removed 3 bases from V and 2 bases from J, with 11 bases in between. The germline CDR1 and CDR2 sequences are MNHEY and SVGAGI. Here the CDR3 DNA reads TGTGCCAGCAGTTATAATGGGGAGGCCTACGAGCAGTACTTC. Its translation is CASSYNGEAYEQYF.

The gene calls are TRBV29-1 and TRBJ1-2, with 7 nucleotides matching TRBD1. The CDR3 consists of 14 residues. Germline V gene lookup returns CDR1 SQVTM and CDR2 ANQGSEA. V was pared by 7 bases and J by 0 bases, with 8 bases of the junction left unmatched. As DNA, the CDR3 is TGCAGCGCTGCAGGGGGGCCAGCTAACTATGGCTACACCTTC. Its translation is CSAAGGPANYGYTF.

This clone was counted a single time. The chain is built from TRBV19 and TRBJ1-5; 11 bases are a match to TRBD1. V was pared by 6 bases and J by 7 bases, with 2 bases of the junction left unmatched. Germline V gives CDR1 LNHDA, CDR2 SQIVND (reference sequence). The CDR3 is 13 residues long. CDR3 residues: CASRDRGHQPQHF. The CDR3, as DNA: TGTGCCAGTAGGGACAGGGGGCACCAGCCCCAGCATTTT.

This sequence joins TRBV2 and TRBJ1-1; maybe TRBD1 (6 bases). Germline V gene lookup returns CDR1 SNHLY and CDR2 FYNNEI. This CDR3 has 16 residues. Trimming removed 11 bases at V and 6 bases at J, with 28 bases between. The CDR3 DNA sequence: TGTGCCGACCTCCTTCCCTCTCGGGGGGGCGGATCTGAAGCTTTCTTT. Its translation is CADLLPSRGGGSEAFF.

This CDR3 reads CATSREAGSNQPQHF. For the CDR3, the DNA is TGTGCCACCAGCAGAGAAGCAGGGTCCAATCAGCCCCAGCATTTT. This rearrangement joins TRBV15 to TRBJ1-5, with D possibly matching TRBD1 (5 bases). Germline V lookup: CDR1 LNHNV, CDR2 YYDKDF (reference sequence). The V and J ends lost 0 bases and 3 bases respectively, with 9 bases between them. The CDR3 spans 15 residues.

Comments on this clone: In the same sample, other DNA sequences code for this CDR3. The chain uses TRBV27 and TRBJ1-1; D possibly corresponds to TRBD1 (6 bases). CDR3 length: 14 residues. V was cut by 5 bases and J by 2 bases, with 12 bases left in between. Germline lookup yields CDR1 MNHEY and CDR2 SMNVEV (reference sequence). This CDR3 is CASSLTGINTEAFF. Here the CDR3 DNA reads TGTGCCAGCAGTCTAACAGGGATAAACACTGAAGCTTTCTTT.

This clone was recorded a few times. The rearrangement links TRBV5-1 to TRBJ2-7, with D perhaps matching TRBD2 (6 bases). Germline assignment: CDR1 SGHRS and CDR2 YFSETQ. Trimming removed 5 bases at V and 3 bases at J, with 9 bases between. The CDR3 has 12 amino acids. The CDR3 DNA follows: TGCGCCAGCAGTTCCGGGAGCTACGAGCAGTACTTC. Residues: CASSSGSYEQYF.

The chain uses TRBV23-1 and TRBJ2-2; possibly TRBD2 for D (5 bases). TRBV23-1 is treated as an ORF (open reading frame) with a function not yet certain. The V end lost 0 bases, the J end lost 4 bases, and 18 bases lay between the germline ends. There are 18 residues in the CDR3. CDR3 residues: CASSQSDPRSGGTGELFF. The CDR3 DNA sequence: TGCGCCAGCAGTCAATCTGACCCCCGGAGCGGTGGCACCGGGGAGCTGTTTTTT.

The CDR3 DNA reads as TGTGCCAGCAGTCTCGGGGGGGCGACTAATGAAAAACTGTTTTTT. It yields the protein CASSLGGATNEKLFF. The chain recombines TRBV25-1 with TRBJ1-4, with D perhaps TRBD1 (6 bases). V was clipped by 5 bases and J by 2 bases, with 12 bases between them. The CDR3 sequence is 15 residues long. Germline V gives CDR1 MGHDK, CDR2 SYGVNS.

The chain joins TRBV7-2 to TRBJ2-3; 9 bases fit TRBD2. The length of the CDR3 is 15 residues. Losses at the gene ends were 2 bases for V and 2 bases for J; bases not matched to a gene: 2. Germline V gives CDR1 SGHTA, CDR2 FQGNSA. The CDR3 here is CASSLSSGDTDTQYF. In DNA, the CDR3 is TGTGCCAGCAGCTTATCTAGCGGGGACACAGATACGCAGTATTTT.

This clone was counted once. This chain uses TRBV28 with TRBJ1-5; maybe TRBD1 (5 bases). Germline CDR1 and CDR2: MDHEN and SYDVKM. CDR3 length: 16 residues. With 2 bases removed from V and 6 bases from J, the gap between germline ends came to 17 bases. The CDR3 DNA is TGTGCCAGCAGTTTAGGGTTCAGGGCCCGGCCTCAGCCCCAGCATTTT. Its translation: CASSLGFRARPQPQHF.

This clone showed up just a few times. CDR3 loop: CASSLDGNSDNQPQHF. The CDR3 bases are TGCGCCAGCAGCCTGGACGGGAACAGTGATAATCAGCCCCAGCATTTT. J is TRBJ1-5 and V is TRBV5-1; D unclear. CDR1 and CDR2 (germline): SGHRS, YFSETQ. The CDR3 length is 16 residues. Trimming took 4 bases from V and 4 from J, leaving 18 bases between them. Variable domain in full (rest from reference TRBV5-1 and TRBJ1-5): KAGVTQTPRYLIKTRGQQVTLSCSPISGHRSVSWYQQTPGQGLQFLFEYFSETQRNKGNFPGRFSGRQFSNSRSEMNVSTLELGDSALYLCASSLDGNSDNQPQHFGDGTRLSIL.

CDR3 sequence (DNA): TGTGCCAGCAGTGAATTACAGGGGCCCGCTAATGAAAAACTGTTTTTT. Protein product: CASSELQGPANEKLFF. The rearrangement joins TRBV25-1 to TRBJ1-4; 7 bases are shared with TRBD1. Germline V gives CDR1 MGHDK, CDR2 SYGVNS. J gave up 3 bases and V 1 base, and 5 bases lay outside the gene matches. The CDR3 covers 16 residues.

J is TRBJ2-7 and V is TRBV24-1; 11 nucleotides align to TRBD1. The V and J ends lost 4 bases and 6 bases, in that order; junction bases with no gene match: 7. Germline CDR1 reads KGHDR; CDR2 reads SFDVKD. The CDR3 totals 15 residues. CDR3 residues: CATSEPGQGDSEQYF. CDR3 sequence (DNA): TGTGCCACCAGTGAACCGGGACAGGGGGATTCCGAGCAGTACTTC.

The chain couples TRBV10-1 to TRBJ1-1; D unresolved. The germline gives CDR1 WNHNN, CDR2 SYGVQD (reference sequence). The CDR3 covers 13 residues. V lost 6 bases to trimming and J lost 1 base, with 9 bases between them. CDR3 amino acids: CASSAQWNTEAFF. The DNA for the CDR3 is TGCGCCAGCAGCGCCCAGTGGAACACTGAAGCTTTCTTT.

This clone was seen ten or more times. V gene TRBV28 combines with J gene TRBJ2-1; 8 bases are a match to TRBD2. The CDR3 contains 17 residues. V was pared by 4 bases and J by 3 bases, with 11 bases of the junction left unmatched. Looked up from germline, CDR1 is MDHEN and CDR2 is SYDVKM. The DNA for the CDR3 is TGTGCCAGCAGTTCGGGGGGGGCAGCTCGATTCTACAATGAGCAGTTCTTC. This codes for CASSSGGAARFYNEQFF.

This clone was counted a few times. V is TRBV20-1 and J is TRBJ1-2, with D uncertain. The germline gives CDR1 DFQATT, CDR2 SNEGSKA (reference sequence). The CDR3 is made up of 11 amino acids. V shed 3 bases and J shed 4 bases, with 6 bases lying between them. The CDR3 bases are TGCAGTGCTAGTCCAGGCTATGGCTACACCTTC. It translates to CSASPGYGYTF.

The gene calls are TRBV6-5 and TRBJ1-2; D might be TRBD1 (6 bases). Germline V gene lookup returns CDR1 MNHEY and CDR2 SVGAGI. The CDR3 length is 15 residues. V was clipped by 6 bases and J by 6 bases, with 20 bases between them. The CDR3 is CASSLRKNRDDGYTF. The CDR3, as DNA: TGTGCCAGCAGCCTCAGAAAGAACAGGGACGATGGCTACACCTTC.

This rearrangement joins TRBV5-3 to TRBJ1-2; 7 positions match TRBD1. TRBV5-3 is placed among ORFs of uncertain function. CDR3 length: 15 amino acids. The trim removed 4 bases at V and 4 bases at J, leaving 10 bases unmatched. Here the CDR3 DNA reads TGTGCCAGAAGCCCCGGGCCAGGGGGACCCTATGGCTACACCTTC. Translated, it gives CARSPGPGGPYGYTF.

Of note for this clone: At one end, the junction sequence differs from germline, possibly due to a read error. V is TRBV5-1 and J is TRBJ2-7, with D tentatively TRBD1 (6 bases). Per the germline V gene, CDR1 is SGHRS and CDR2 is YFSETQ. The CDR3 is 14 amino acids. DNA for the CDR3: TGCACCAGCAGCTTGGGGGCCTCTTTTGACGAGCAGTACTTC. Translated: CTSSLGASFDEQYF.